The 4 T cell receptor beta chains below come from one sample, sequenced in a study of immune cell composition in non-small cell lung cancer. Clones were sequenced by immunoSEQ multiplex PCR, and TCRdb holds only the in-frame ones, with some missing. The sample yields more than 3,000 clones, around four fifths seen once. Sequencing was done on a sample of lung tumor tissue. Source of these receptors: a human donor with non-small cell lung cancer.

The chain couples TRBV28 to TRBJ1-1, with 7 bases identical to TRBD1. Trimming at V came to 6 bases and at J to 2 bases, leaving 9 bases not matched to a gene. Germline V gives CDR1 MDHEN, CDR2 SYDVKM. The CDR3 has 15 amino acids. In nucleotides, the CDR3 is TGTGCCAGCAGCTCCTGGACAGGAGGAAACACTGAAGCTTTCTTT. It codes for CASSSWTGGNTEAFF.

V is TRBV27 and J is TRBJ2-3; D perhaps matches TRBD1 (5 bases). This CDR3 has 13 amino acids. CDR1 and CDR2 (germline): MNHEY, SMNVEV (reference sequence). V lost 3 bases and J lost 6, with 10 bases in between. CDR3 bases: TGTGCCAGCAGTTTCAAGGGGCGGGATACGCAGTATTTT. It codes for CASSFKGRDTQYF.

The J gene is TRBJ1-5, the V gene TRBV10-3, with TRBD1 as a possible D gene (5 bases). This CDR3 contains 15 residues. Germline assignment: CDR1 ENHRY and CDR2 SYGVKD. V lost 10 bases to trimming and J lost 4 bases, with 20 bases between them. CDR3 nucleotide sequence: TGTGCCACCAAAGGGGCAGGACCTACGAATCAGCCCCAGCATTTT. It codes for CATKGAGPTNQPQHF.

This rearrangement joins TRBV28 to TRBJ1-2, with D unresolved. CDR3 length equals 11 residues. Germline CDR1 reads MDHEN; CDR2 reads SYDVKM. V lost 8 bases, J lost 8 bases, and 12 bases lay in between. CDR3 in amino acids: CASSGIWGYTF. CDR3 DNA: TGTGCCAGCTCCGGGATCTGGGGCTACACCTTC.